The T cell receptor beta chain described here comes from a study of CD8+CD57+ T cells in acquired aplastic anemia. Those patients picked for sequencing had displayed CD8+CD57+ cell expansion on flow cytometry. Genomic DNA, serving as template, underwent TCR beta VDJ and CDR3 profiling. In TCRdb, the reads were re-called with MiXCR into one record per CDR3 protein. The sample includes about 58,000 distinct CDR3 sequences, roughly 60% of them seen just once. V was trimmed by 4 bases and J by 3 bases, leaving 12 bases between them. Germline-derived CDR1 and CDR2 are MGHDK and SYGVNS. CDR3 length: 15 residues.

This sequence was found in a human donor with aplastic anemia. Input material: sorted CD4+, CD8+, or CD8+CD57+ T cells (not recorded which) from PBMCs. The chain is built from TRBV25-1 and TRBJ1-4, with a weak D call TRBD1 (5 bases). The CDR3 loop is CASSVIGDSNEKLFF. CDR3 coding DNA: TGTGCCAGCAGTGTTATTGGGGACTCTAATGAAAAACTGTTTTTT.